Presented here are 10 T cell receptor beta chains from one specimen sequenced in a study of naive and memory T cell subsets. Both TRBC1 and TRBC2 were covered by a beta constant-region primer of two equimolar oligonucleotides. The ligated cDNA underwent four PCR rounds using SP2 and nested alpha and beta constant-region primers. TCRdb re-called the UMI-ligation and nested PCR reads with MiXCR, one entry per CDR3 protein. Of tens of thousands of distinct CDR3 sequences in the sample, 10% to 12% were seen once. Points from the study as a whole: Possibly reflecting memory cells re-expressing CD45RA, a few larger clonotypes occurred in naive repertoires, especially CD8.

The antigens of these receptors remain unknown. What was sequenced was naive CD4+ T cells from blood. The receptors shown here come from a human donor in good health.

This clonotype was seen more than once but under ten times. The chain joins TRBV6-2 or TRBV6-3 to TRBJ2-7, with D unresolved. V lost 6 bases to trimming and J lost 2 bases, with 14 bases between them. The CDR3 loop spans 14 amino acids. Germline assignment: CDR1 MNHEY and CDR2 SVGEGT. The CDR3 reads CASSPDRIAYEQYF. The CDR3 nucleotides are TGTGCCAGCAGCCCGGACCGGATCGCCTACGAGCAGTACTTC.

The V call is TRBV20-1, the J call TRBJ1-5, with unresolved D. This CDR3 is 15 amino acids long. V was shortened by 0 bases and J by 3 bases, with 12 bases between the two germline ends. CDR1 DFQATT and CDR2 SNEGSKA come from the germline V gene (reference sequence). CDR3: CSARDAAGPNQPQHF. DNA of the CDR3: TGCAGTGCTAGAGATGCGGCCGGACCCAATCAGCCCCAGCATTTT.

V is TRBV23-1 and J is TRBJ2-1; D is unclear. TRBV23-1 is annotated as an ORF whose role is uncertain. V lost 0 bases and J 6 bases, leaving 6 bases between the germline ends. The CDR3 sequence is 13 residues long. Written as DNA, the CDR3 is TGCGCCAGCAGTCAATCCTACCGCAATGAGCAGTTCTTC. It is translated as CASSQSYRNEQFF.

V usage is TRBV10-3 and J usage is TRBJ2-7; TRBD1 matches 9 bases. The germline V gene encodes CDR1 ENHRY and CDR2 SYGVKD. This CDR3 region has 16 residues. The junction had 10 bases not matched to a gene; V was cut back by 5 bases and J by 2 bases. The CDR3 nucleotides are TGTGCCATCAGTCCTGCTGGAGGGACAGGGCCCTACGAGCAGTACTTC. Residues: CAISPAGGTGPYEQYF.

V usage is TRBV10-3 and J usage is TRBJ2-7; 7 bases line up with TRBD1. The CDR3 runs 15 residues. Germline V gene data show CDR1 as ENHRY and CDR2 as SYGVKD. The ends lost 2 bases at V and 3 bases at J; junction bases unmatched: 7. The CDR3 nucleotides read TGTGCCATCAGTGAGGTTACAGGGGCCAACTACGAGCAGTACTTC. Its translation is CAISEVTGANYEQYF.

This clonotype was seen repeatedly, ten times or more. The chain carries TRBV29-1 and TRBJ2-3; D assignment may be TRBD1 or TRBD2 (5 bases each). Germline V gives CDR1 SQVTM, CDR2 ANQGSEA. The ends were cut back, 8 bases at V and 0 bases at J, with 12 bases in the middle. The CDR3 contains 13 residues. Here the CDR3 reads CSILRGSTDTQYF. The CDR3 bases are TGCAGCATCCTGAGGGGTAGCACAGATACGCAGTATTTT.

This clonotype has only a few counts. The rearrangement uses TRBV3-1 and TRBJ2-5; D unresolved. The CDR3 is 16 amino acids. Germline CDR1 and CDR2: LGHDT and YNNKEL (reference sequence). Trimming took 2 bases from V and 5 from J, leaving 18 bases between them. The CDR3 DNA is TGTGCCAGCAGCCAACGGCAGGCACGGGTGTGGGAGACCCAGTACTTC. Translating gives CASSQRQARVWETQYF.

The chain is built from TRBV27 and TRBJ1-2, with a tentative D call TRBD1 (6 bases). Germline-derived CDR1 and CDR2 are MNHEY and SMNVEV (reference sequence). Trimming took 3 bases from V and 2 from J, leaving 10 bases between them. The CDR3 covers 14 residues. DNA of the CDR3: TGTGCCAGCAGTTTCGAGAGGGGGAACTATGGCTACACCTTC. Its protein product is CASSFERGNYGYTF.

This clonotype was counted ten times or more. The gene calls are TRBV29-1 and TRBJ2-5; D may be TRBD1 or TRBD2 (5 bases each). This CDR3 region has 12 residues. Trimming removed 0 bases from V and 4 bases from J, with 6 bases in between. Germline V CDR1 and CDR2: SQVTM, ANQGSEA. CDR3 coding DNA: TGCAGCGTTGAAGAAGGGACAGAGACCCAGTACTTC. This gives the protein CSVEEGTETQYF.

This clonotype was seen many times. One end of the junction varies from germline; a read error may be responsible. The V gene is TRBV3-1, the J gene TRBJ2-6; D is undetermined. This CDR3 region has 14 residues. Germline V gives CDR1 LGHDT, CDR2 YNNKEL (reference sequence). CDR3 residues: CASRQESGANVLTF. The DNA for the CDR3 is TGTGCCAGCAGACAAGAGTCTGGGGCCAACGTCCTGACTTTC.